This T cell receptor beta chain stems from a study of CD8+CD57+ T cells in acquired aplastic anemia. Overall study: The study obtained an average of around 3.1 ug of DNA from sorted CD4+ and CD8+ cells. Reads per healthy sample averaged about 9.8 million (CD4+) and about 12 million (CD8+). Whole-study findings and limits: Levels of CD8+ Simpson's diversity were not significantly distinct in patients versus controls. Patients and controls shared nearly 30 CD8+ CDR3 sequences, which appeared highly expressed in patients and within their immunodominant clones.

The CDR3 extends over 17 amino acids. Germline loops: CDR1 KGHDR, CDR2 SFDVKD. J was trimmed by 3 bases and V by 1 base; bases with no gene match: 4. This clonotype came up many times. Its specificity is unknown. CDR3 and TCR beta VDJ profiling relied on genomic DNA as the template. TCRdb redid the calling of the reads with MiXCR, one entry per CDR3 protein. The table lists fewer than 200,000 distinct CDR3 sequences, 63% of them singletons. The clonotype comes from a human donor in good health. The genes are TRBV24-1 and TRBJ2-1; 11 bases are shared with TRBD2. The sample consisted of sorted CD4+, CD8+, or CD8+CD57+ T cells (not recorded which) from PBMCs. The CDR3 nucleotides read TGTGCCACCAGTGATTTCGGGACTAGCGGAGTCTACAATGAGCAGTTCTTC. Its protein is CATSDFGTSGVYNEQFF.